Listed here is a single TCR beta chain. Its target is not known. This entry is derived from a study of graft-versus-host responses after intestinal transplantation. For the study at large: The transplants performed in recipients were multivisceral, liver-intestinal, or isolated intestinal. Recipients across the board were started on anti-thymocyte globulin induction, then kept on tacrolimus and steroids for roughly 3 years.

The trim removed 4 bases at V and 4 bases at J, leaving 11 bases unmatched. In germline, CDR1 is SGHNT, CDR2 YYREEE (reference sequence). The CDR3 is made up of 15 amino acids. Study-wide results and caveats: Peak GvH clone levels in circulation were associated with early post-transplant HvG declines. In recipient marrow, GvH clones were found, and some appeared first in ileum or blood.

Sequencing was performed with immunoSEQ multiplex PCR; in TCRdb, only in-frame clones are kept and a portion is missing. The sample records 65,000 to 90,000 clones, around 90% being singletons. The source material was unstimulated CD8+ T cells sorted from spleen or lymph node cells, sampled before intestinal transplant. The chain uses TRBV5-4 and TRBJ2-7; 7 nucleotides line up with TRBD2. The receptor was derived from a human donor who received an intestinal transplant. This CDR3 reads CASSVKTMGGYEQYF. Written as DNA, the CDR3 is TGTGCCAGCAGCGTTAAAACCATGGGGGGGTACGAGCAGTACTTC.